This entry describes one T cell receptor beta chain. The data were taken from a study of CD8 T cells in ankylosing spondylitis. Germline trimming cut 5 bases from V and 3 bases from J; bases unmatched to any gene: 13. The germline V gene has CDR1 PRHDT and CDR2 FYEKMQ (reference sequence). The CDR3 is made up of 16 amino acids. TCRdb fed the 5' RACE reads into MiXCR, producing one record per CDR3 protein. This table holds about 360,000 distinct CDR3 sequences, 20% to 25% found once. V and J are TRBV13 and TRBJ2-7, with TRBD1 matching over 7 bases. Sequencing input: blood, either unsorted or a sorted T cell fraction (not recorded which). This TCR derives from a male donor with ankylosing spondylitis or in good health (not recorded which). The CDR3 reads CASSPLGGMTGYEQYF. As DNA, the CDR3 is TGTGCCAGCAGCCCCTTAGGGGGCATGACGGGCTACGAGCAGTACTTC.